The clone carrying this T cell receptor (beta chain) was seen only once. Germline lookup yields CDR1 SGHRS and CDR2 YFSETQ. Losses at the gene ends were 5 bases for V and 5 bases for J; bases not matched to a gene: 9. The CDR3 spans 15 residues. This sample was included in a study of blood T cell repertoires in COVID-19. Study summary: Samples came from the United States, Italy and Spain, spanning acute and convalescent COVID-19. In each case, the material was cDNA or gDNA derived from T cells, B-cell-depleted T cells, or PBMCs.

Methods used by the authors: For nucleated cells, counts were estimated from reference gene primer amplification. Profiled with immunoSEQ multiplex PCR; TCRdb holds only in-frame clones, not every one. For V, J and clone size, that table is used; D and trimming come from the DNA. This table has tens of thousands of clones, approximately 83% appearing once. This sequence was found in a man aged 60 to 75 with acute or convalescent COVID-19. The chain has TRBV5-1 and TRBJ2-5; TRBD1 matches 10 bases. Sequenced sample: peripheral blood. The CDR3 sequence is CASRSTGGVEETQYF. In DNA form, the CDR3 reads TGCGCCAGCAGATCGACAGGGGGCGTGGAGGAGACCCAGTACTTC. Based on the CDR3 plus reference TRBV5-1 and TRBJ2-5, the full variable domain is KAGVTQTPRYLIKTRGQQVTLSCSPISGHRSVSWYQQTPGQGLQFLFEYFSETQRNKGNFPGRFSGRQFSNSRSEMNVSTLELGDSALYLCASRSTGGVEETQYFGPGTRLLVL.